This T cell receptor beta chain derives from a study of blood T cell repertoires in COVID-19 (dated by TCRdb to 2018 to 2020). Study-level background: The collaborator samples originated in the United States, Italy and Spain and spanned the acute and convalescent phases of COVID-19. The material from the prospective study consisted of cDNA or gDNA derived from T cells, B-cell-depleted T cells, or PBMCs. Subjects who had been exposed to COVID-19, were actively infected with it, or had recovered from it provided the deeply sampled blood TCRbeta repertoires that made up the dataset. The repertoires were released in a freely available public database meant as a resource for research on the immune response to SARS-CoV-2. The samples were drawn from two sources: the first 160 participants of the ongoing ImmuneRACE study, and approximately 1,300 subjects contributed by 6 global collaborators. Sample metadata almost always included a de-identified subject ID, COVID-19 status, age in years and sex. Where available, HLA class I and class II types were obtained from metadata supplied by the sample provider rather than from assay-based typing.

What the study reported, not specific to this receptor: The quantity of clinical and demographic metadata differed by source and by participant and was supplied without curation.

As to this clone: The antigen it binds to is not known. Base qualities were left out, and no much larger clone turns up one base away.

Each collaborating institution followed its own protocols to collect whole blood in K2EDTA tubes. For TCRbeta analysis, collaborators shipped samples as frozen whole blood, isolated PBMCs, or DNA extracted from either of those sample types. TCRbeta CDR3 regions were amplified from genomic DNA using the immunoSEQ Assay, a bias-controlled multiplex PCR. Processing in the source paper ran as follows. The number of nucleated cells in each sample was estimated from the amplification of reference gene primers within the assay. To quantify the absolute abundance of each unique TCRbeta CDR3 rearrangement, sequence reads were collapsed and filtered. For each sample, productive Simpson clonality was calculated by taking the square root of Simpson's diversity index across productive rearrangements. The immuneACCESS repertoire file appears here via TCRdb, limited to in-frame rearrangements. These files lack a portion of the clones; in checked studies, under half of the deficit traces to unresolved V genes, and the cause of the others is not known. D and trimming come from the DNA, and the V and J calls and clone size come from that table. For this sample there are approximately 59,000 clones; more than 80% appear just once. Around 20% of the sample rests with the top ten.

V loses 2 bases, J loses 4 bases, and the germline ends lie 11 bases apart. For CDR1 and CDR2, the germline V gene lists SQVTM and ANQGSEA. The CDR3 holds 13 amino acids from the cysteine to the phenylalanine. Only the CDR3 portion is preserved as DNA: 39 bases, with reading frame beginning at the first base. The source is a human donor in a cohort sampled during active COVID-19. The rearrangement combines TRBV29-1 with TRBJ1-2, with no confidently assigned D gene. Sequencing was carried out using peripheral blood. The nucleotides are TGCAGCGTTGAAAGAGGCAGACCCTATGGCTACACCTTC. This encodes CSVERGRPYGYTF.